The 26 T cell receptor beta chains given below trace back to one sample, sequenced in a study of blood T cell repertoires in COVID-19. The method was immunoSEQ multiplex PCR; TCRdb's version includes in-frame clones alone and lacks a portion of them. The table records about 51,000 clones, roughly 84% of them present only once. Sequenced: peripheral blood. The receptors originated from an elderly man with active COVID-19.

The J gene is TRBJ2-2, the V gene TRBV5-4; no reliable D call. Germline loops: CDR1 SGHNT, CDR2 YYREEE (reference sequence). Trimming took 5 bases from V and 2 from J, leaving 13 bases between them. The CDR3 covers 15 residues. CDR3 loop: CASSSTRSNTGELFF. The CDR3 nucleotides read TGTGCCAGCAGTTCTACTCGCTCAAACACCGGGGAGCTGTTTTTT.

This clone appeared a few times. The chain has TRBV27 and TRBJ2-3; TRBD2 agrees at 7 bases. V gave up 4 bases and J gave up 3 bases; unmatched junction bases: 7. The CDR3 is 15 amino acids. The germline gives CDR1 MNHEY, CDR2 SMNVEV (reference sequence). In DNA, the CDR3 is TGTGCCAGCAGTTCGGGGGGAAAGGTGACAGATACGCAGTATTTT. This codes for CASSSGGKVTDTQYF.

The V call is TRBV18, the J call TRBJ2-6; D is perhaps TRBD1 (6 bases). V dropped 3 bases and J dropped 0 bases, with 15 bases sitting between them. Per the germline V gene, CDR1 is KGHSH and CDR2 is LQKENI. The CDR3 is made up of 18 amino acids. CDR3 residues: CASSPPGQHISGANVLTF. The DNA of the CDR3 is TGTGCCAGCTCACCCCCGGGACAACATATCTCTGGGGCCAACGTCCTGACTTTC.

In its sample, this clone was seen a few times. The rearrangement joins TRBV14 to TRBJ2-7; 7 bases agree with TRBD1. Germline V lookup: CDR1 SGHDN, CDR2 FVKESK. V was pared by 3 bases and J by 1 base, with 9 bases of the junction left unmatched. CDR3 length: 16 residues. The CDR3 spells CASSQGWTGRSYEQYF. The DNA of the CDR3 is TGTGCCAGCAGCCAGGGTTGGACAGGTAGATCCTACGAGCAGTACTTC.

The rearrangement links TRBV7-7 to TRBJ2-5; TRBD2 matches 11 bases. Per germline, CDR1 SSHAT and CDR2 FNYEAQ (reference sequence). J lost 5 bases, V lost 6 bases, and 8 bases had no gene match. CDR3 length: 15 residues. CDR3 region: CASSRSGRAGETQYF. The CDR3 DNA reads TGTGCCAGCAGTCGTAGCGGGAGGGCCGGGGAGACCCAGTACTTC.

The rearrangement joins TRBV27 to TRBJ2-1; the match to TRBD2 covers 8 bases. V gave up 5 bases and J gave up 9 bases; unmatched junction bases: 12. Germline V CDR1 and CDR2: MNHEY, SMNVEV (reference sequence). This CDR3 contains 15 residues. The CDR3, as DNA: TGTGCCAGCAGTCCTAAACTAGCGGCCCAGCGTGAGCAGTTCTTC. It is translated as CASSPKLAAQREQFF.

The chain joins TRBV28 to TRBJ2-1; 13 nucleotides line up with TRBD2. The CDR3 consists of 15 residues. With 5 bases clipped from V and 8 bases from J, the junction kept 6 bases outside the gene matches. Germline values: CDR1 MDHEN, CDR2 SYDVKM. CDR3 sequence: CASSPWTSGRDEQFF. CDR3 DNA sequence: TGTGCCAGCAGTCCGTGGACTAGCGGGAGAGATGAGCAGTTCTTC.

The chain has TRBV28 and TRBJ2-7; 10 bases match TRBD1. V was pared by 3 bases and J by 4 bases, with 9 bases of the junction left unmatched. This CDR3 region has 16 residues. The V gene's germline CDR1 is MDHEN and CDR2 SYDVKM. CDR3 DNA sequence: TGTGCCAGCAGTTTCCCGGGACAGGGGTTCGGGTACGAGCAGTACTTC. Translation: CASSFPGQGFGYEQYF.

The chain is built from TRBV7-2 and TRBJ1-6, with 8 bases aligning to TRBD1. CDR1 and CDR2 from the germline V gene are SGHTA and FQGNSA. The CDR3 spans 15 residues. The J segment lost 7 bases and the V segment lost 5 bases, leaving 7 bases of the junction unmatched. The CDR3 loop is CASSLDRTGNSPLHF. CDR3 in DNA: TGTGCCAGCAGCCTAGACAGGACAGGGAATTCACCCCTCCACTTT.

The rearrangement links TRBV7-6 to TRBJ2-7, with 8 positions matching TRBD2. This CDR3 is built from 16 residues. Germline V lookup: CDR1 SGHVS, CDR2 FNYEAQ. With 0 bases clipped from V and 1 base from J, the junction kept 5 bases outside the gene matches. In nucleotides, the CDR3 is TGTGCCAGCAGCTTAGCGGGCGGGAGGTTTTCCTACGAGCAGTACTTC. Protein: CASSLAGGRFSYEQYF.

The chain uses TRBV6-6 and TRBJ1-6; TRBD1 matches 10 bases. This CDR3 is built from 16 residues. J lost 6 bases, V lost 7 bases, and 9 bases had no gene match. CDR1 and CDR2 from the germline V gene are MNHNY and SVGAGI (reference sequence). The CDR3 bases are TGTGCCAGCAAAACCTCCCGGGACAGGGGTAATTCACCCCTCCACTTT. Protein product: CASKTSRDRGNSPLHF.

The chain joins TRBV28 to TRBJ1-3, with D possibly being TRBD1 (5 bases). Germline assignment: CDR1 MDHEN and CDR2 SYDVKM. This CDR3 comprises 15 residues. V lost 8 bases and J 0 bases, leaving 14 bases between the germline ends. The CDR3 here is CASSLPGRSGNTIYF. CDR3 nucleotides: TGTGCCAGCTCATTGCCAGGGCGCTCTGGAAACACCATATATTTT.

The chain carries TRBV2 and TRBJ1-2; D gene uncertain. The germline V gene has CDR1 SNHLY and CDR2 FYNNEI. The length of the CDR3 is 14 residues. V was clipped by 4 bases and J by 2 bases, with 11 bases between them. The CDR3 region has the DNA TGTGCCAGCAGTGTTGGCGGGCCCAACTATGGCTACACCTTC. Protein: CASSVGGPNYGYTF.

This chain links TRBV19 with TRBJ2-7; 8 bases line up with TRBD1. CDR3 length: 17 residues. V was clipped by 5 bases and J by 3 bases; unmatched bases: 15. Germline CDR1 LNHDA, CDR2 SQIVND (reference sequence). DNA of the CDR3: TGTGCCAGTAGTGATACCTTCGGACAGGGAAGTATCTACGAGCAGTACTTC. Protein: CASSDTFGQGSIYEQYF.

V usage is TRBV5-1 and J usage is TRBJ2-7; 7 bases are a match to TRBD2. J was trimmed by 4 bases and V by 0 bases; bases with no gene match: 7. CDR3 length: 15 amino acids. Germline V gene lookup returns CDR1 SGHRS and CDR2 YFSETQ. For the CDR3, the DNA is TGCGCCAGCAGCTTGGAAGCGGGAAACGGTTACGAGCAGTACTTC. It yields the protein CASSLEAGNGYEQYF.

This chain joins TRBV5-1 and TRBJ2-5; 10 bases match TRBD1. The ends lost 0 bases at V and 1 base at J; junction bases unmatched: 6. Germline V gives CDR1 SGHRS, CDR2 YFSETQ. The CDR3 is 17 residues long. CDR3 residues: CASSLAARTGGQETQYF. CDR3 bases: TGCGCCAGCAGCTTGGCGGCGCGGACAGGGGGCCAAGAGACCCAGTACTTC.

This clone appeared a few times. The chain is built from TRBV11-2 and TRBJ2-7; 9 nucleotides line up with TRBD1. Germline CDR1 is SGHAT and CDR2 is FQNNGV. The J segment lost 12 bases and the V segment lost 1 base, leaving 7 bases of the junction unmatched. The CDR3 extends over 13 amino acids. In DNA form, the CDR3 reads TGTGCCAGCAGCTTAGGACGGGACAGGGATCCGTACTTC. Its protein product is CASSLGRDRDPYF. Full variable domain (remainder filled in from reference TRBV11-2 and TRBJ2-7): EAGVAQSPRYKIIEKRQSVAFWCNPISGHATLYWYQQILGQGPKLLIQFQNNGVVDDSQLPKDRFSAERLKGVDSTLKIQPAKLEDSAVYLCASSLGRDRDPYFGPGTRLTVT.

A single count supports this clone. The chain employs TRBV20-1 and TRBJ1-1, with 7 bases lining up with TRBD1. The germline CDR1 and CDR2 sequences are DFQATT and SNEGSKA (reference sequence). The CDR3 has 14 amino acids. Germline trimming cut 3 bases from V and 0 bases from J; bases unmatched to any gene: 4. This CDR3 is CSASRGQLNTEAFF. CDR3 bases: TGCAGTGCTAGTAGGGGACAGCTGAACACTGAAGCTTTCTTT.

The rearrangement joins TRBV5-4 to TRBJ1-2; 9 bases are shared with TRBD1. Germline-derived CDR1 and CDR2 are SGHNT and YYREEE (reference sequence). The CDR3 sequence is 16 residues long. Trimming cost V 0 bases and J 7 bases; bases outside gene matches: 10. CDR3 nucleotides: TGTGCCAGCAGCTTGGCTCTAAGGGACAGGGCTCGTGGCTACACCTTC. Translating it yields CASSLALRDRARGYTF.

This chain joins TRBV5-4 and TRBJ2-2; TRBD2 agrees at 14 bases. V gave up 2 bases and J gave up 2 bases; unmatched junction bases: 5. CDR1 SGHNT and CDR2 YYREEE come from the germline V gene (reference sequence). This CDR3 spans 18 amino acids. This CDR3 reads CASSFGTSGRANTGELFF. For the CDR3, the DNA is TGTGCCAGCAGCTTTGGGACTAGCGGGAGAGCTAACACCGGGGAGCTGTTTTTT.

Concerning this clone itself: The same CDR3 is also encoded by other DNA sequences in this sample. The CDR3 is CASSLGQGFQPQHF. The CDR3 nucleotides are TGTGCCAGCAGTCTAGGACAGGGCTTTCAGCCCCAGCATTTT. The chain employs TRBV28 and TRBJ1-5; 8 nucleotides agree with TRBD1. The germline gives CDR1 MDHEN, CDR2 SYDVKM. The length of the CDR3 is 14 residues. With V trimmed by 5 bases and J by 6 bases, 6 bases remained unmatched.

The genes are TRBV7-8 and TRBJ2-1; D unclear. Trimming stripped 2 bases from V and 0 bases from J, with 8 bases between. This CDR3 spans 15 amino acids. Germline assignment: CDR1 SGHVS and CDR2 FQNEAQ. The DNA of the CDR3 is TGTGCCAGCAGCTTAAGCTCTAGCTCCTACAATGAGCAGTTCTTC. Translation: CASSLSSSSYNEQFF.

CDR3: CASSRRGWGLAVSTDTQYF. The CDR3 DNA follows: TGTGCCAGCAGCCGAAGGGGATGGGGACTAGCGGTTAGCACAGATACGCAGTATTTT. The V gene is TRBV3-1 (or the pseudogene TRBV3-2), the J gene TRBJ2-3, with TRBD2 matching over 11 bases. From germline, CDR1 is LGHDT and CDR2 YNNKEL (reference sequence). The CDR3 runs 19 residues. V gave up 4 bases and J gave up 0 bases; unmatched junction bases: 12.

V usage is TRBV27 and J usage is TRBJ2-7; TRBD2 might be the D (6 bases). The V end lost 6 bases, the J end lost 4 bases, and 13 bases lay between the germline ends. The V gene's germline CDR1 is MNHEY and CDR2 SMNVEV (reference sequence). The CDR3 is made up of 13 amino acids. The CDR3 loop reads CASSGSTVYEQYF. The CDR3 DNA is TGTGCCAGCAGCGGGAGCACGGTGTACGAGCAGTACTTC.

V gene TRBV6-2 or TRBV6-3 combines with J gene TRBJ1-1, with D perhaps TRBD1 (6 bases). CDR3 size: 17 residues. V lost 3 bases to trimming and J lost 5 bases, with 22 bases between them. Germline assignment: CDR1 MNHEY and CDR2 SVGEGT. CDR3 sequence reads: CASSYATGVQRGTEAFF. The CDR3, as DNA: TGTGCCAGCAGTTATGCGACAGGAGTACAAAGAGGGACTGAAGCTTTCTTT.

This chain joins TRBV19 and TRBJ1-1, with a weak D call TRBD1 (6 bases). The germline V gene encodes CDR1 LNHDA and CDR2 SQIVND (reference sequence). V was cut by 3 bases and J by 4 bases, with 18 bases left in between. CDR3 length equals 16 residues. The CDR3 sequence: CASSIQGIELGTEAFF. CDR3 bases: TGTGCCAGTAGTATCCAGGGGATCGAGTTAGGCACTGAAGCTTTCTTT.